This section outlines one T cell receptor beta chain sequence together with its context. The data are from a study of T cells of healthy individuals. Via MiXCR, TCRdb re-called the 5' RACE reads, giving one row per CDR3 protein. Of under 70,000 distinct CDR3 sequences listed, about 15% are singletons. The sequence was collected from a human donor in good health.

The CDR3 spells CASSSGDNQPQHF. The CDR3 bases are TGTGCCAGCAGTTCCGGGGACAATCAGCCCCAGCATTTT. This rearrangement joins TRBV28 to TRBJ1-5; D is ambiguous. This CDR3 spans 13 amino acids. Germline V gene lookup returns CDR1 MDHEN and CDR2 SYDVKM. Trimming left V 4 bases short and J 3 bases short, with 7 bases between.